This T cell receptor beta chain was captured by sequencing in a study of blood T cells in healthy people across ages. Using a J-beta primer mix together with a sample-barcoded 5' primer, a second PCR was run for roughly 7 to 11 cycles. TCRdb re-derived calls from the 5' RACE reads in MiXCR, one entry per CDR3 protein. Counted here are some 760,000 distinct CDR3 sequences, approximately 25% occurring once; the ten biggest clones make up around 9.2%. The CDR3 is 15 residues long. Germline CDR1 and CDR2: SEHNR and FQNEAQ (reference sequence). In addition, the sample was reused for a study of T cells of mothers and their children. From that study: Over 9.5 million reads per mother and some 2.9 million per child were obtained. The study found slightly higher but non-significant overlap in related versus unrelated mother-child pairs.

This receptor was identified in a boy aged 10-17 years in good health. Sequenced sample: blood. The chain links TRBV7-9 to TRBJ2-5; D remains ambiguous. TRBJ2-1 matches the DNA end more closely, so the J call is doubtful. The CDR3 loop is CASSLAPRQYNEQFF. CDR3 nucleotide sequence: TGTGCCAGCAGCTTAGCCCCGCGGCAATACAATGAGCAGTTCTTC.